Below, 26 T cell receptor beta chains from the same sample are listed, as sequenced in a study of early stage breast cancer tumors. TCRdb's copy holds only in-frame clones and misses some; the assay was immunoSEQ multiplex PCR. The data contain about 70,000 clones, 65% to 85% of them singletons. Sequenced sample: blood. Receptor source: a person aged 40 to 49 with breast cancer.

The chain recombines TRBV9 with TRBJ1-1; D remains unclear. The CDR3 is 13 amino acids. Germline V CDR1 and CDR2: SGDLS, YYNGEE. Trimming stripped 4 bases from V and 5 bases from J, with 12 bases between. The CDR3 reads CASSSRLGTEAFF. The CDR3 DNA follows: TGTGCCAGCAGCTCACGTTTGGGGACTGAAGCTTTCTTT.

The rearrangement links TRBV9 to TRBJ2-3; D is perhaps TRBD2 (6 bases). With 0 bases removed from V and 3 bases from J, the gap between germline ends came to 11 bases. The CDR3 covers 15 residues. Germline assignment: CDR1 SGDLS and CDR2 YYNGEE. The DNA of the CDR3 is TGTGCCAGCAGCGTAGGGTCGGGAGAAACAGATACGCAGTATTTT. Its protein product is CASSVGSGETDTQYF. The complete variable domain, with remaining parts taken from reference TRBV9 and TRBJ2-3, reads DSGVTQTPKHLITATGQRVTLRCSPRSGDLSVYWYQQSLDQGLQFLIQYYNGEERAKGNILERFSAQQFPDLHSELNLSSLELGDSALYFCASSVGSGETDTQYFGPGTRLTVL.

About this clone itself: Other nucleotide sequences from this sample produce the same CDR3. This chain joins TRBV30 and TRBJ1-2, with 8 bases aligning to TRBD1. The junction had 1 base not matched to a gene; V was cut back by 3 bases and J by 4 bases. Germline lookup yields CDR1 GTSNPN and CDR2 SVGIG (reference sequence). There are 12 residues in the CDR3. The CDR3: CAWSGQGYGYTF. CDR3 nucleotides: TGTGCCTGGAGCGGACAGGGCTATGGCTACACCTTC. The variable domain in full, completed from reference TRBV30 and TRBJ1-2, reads SQTIHQWPATLVQPVGSPLSLECTVEGTSNPNLYWYRQAAGRGLQLLFYSVGIGQISSEVPQNLSASRPQDRQFILSSKKLLLSDSGFYLCAWSGQGYGYTFGSGTRLTVV.

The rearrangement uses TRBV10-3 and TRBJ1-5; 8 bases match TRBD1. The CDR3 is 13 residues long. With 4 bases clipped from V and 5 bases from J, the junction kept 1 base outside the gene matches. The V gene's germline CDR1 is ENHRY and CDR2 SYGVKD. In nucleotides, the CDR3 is TGTGCCATCAGTGTGGACAGGGATCAGCCCCAGCATTTT. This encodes CAISVDRDQPQHF.

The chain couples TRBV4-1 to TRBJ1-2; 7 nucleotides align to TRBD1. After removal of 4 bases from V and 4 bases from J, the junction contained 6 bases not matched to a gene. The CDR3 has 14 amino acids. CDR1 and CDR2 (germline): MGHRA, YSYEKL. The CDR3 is CASSLGQDPYGYTF. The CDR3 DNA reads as TGCGCCAGCAGCCTCGGACAGGACCCCTATGGCTACACCTTC.

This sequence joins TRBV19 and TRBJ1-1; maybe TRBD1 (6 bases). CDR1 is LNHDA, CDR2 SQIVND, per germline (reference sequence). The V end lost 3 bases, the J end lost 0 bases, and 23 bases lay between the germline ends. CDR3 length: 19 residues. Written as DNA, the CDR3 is TGTGCCAGTAGTATTGAGAGGCTACAGGGATTGGGGATGAACACTGAAGCTTTCTTT. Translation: CASSIERLQGLGMNTEAFF.

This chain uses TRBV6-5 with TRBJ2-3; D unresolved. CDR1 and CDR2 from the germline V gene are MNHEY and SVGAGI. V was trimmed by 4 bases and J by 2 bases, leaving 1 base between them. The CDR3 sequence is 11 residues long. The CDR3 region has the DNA TGTGCCAGCAGTTCCACAGATACGCAGTATTTT. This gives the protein CASSSTDTQYF.

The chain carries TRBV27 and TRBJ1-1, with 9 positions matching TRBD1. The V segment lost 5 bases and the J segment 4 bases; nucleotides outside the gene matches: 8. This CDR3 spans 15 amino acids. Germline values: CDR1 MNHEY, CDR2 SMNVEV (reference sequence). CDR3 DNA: TGTGCCAGCAGTCGAAACAGGGGGCCGGGCACTGAAGCTTTCTTT. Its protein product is CASSRNRGPGTEAFF.

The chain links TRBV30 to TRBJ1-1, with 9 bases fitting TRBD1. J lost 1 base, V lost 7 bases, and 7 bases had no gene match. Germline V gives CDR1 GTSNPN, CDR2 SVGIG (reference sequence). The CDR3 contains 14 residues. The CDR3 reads CASLTGGANTEAFF. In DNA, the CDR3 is TGTGCCTCGCTAACAGGGGGCGCGAACACTGAAGCTTTCTTT.

The CDR3, as DNA: TGTGCCAGCAGTTTTGGCGGAATGAACACTGAAGCTTTCTTT. It codes for CASSFGGMNTEAFF. V gene TRBV27 combines with J gene TRBJ1-1; D gene ambiguous. CDR3 length: 14 residues. Deletions cut 3 bases from V and 0 bases from J, with 8 bases between. CDR1 is MNHEY and CDR2 is SMNVEV in the germline V gene (reference sequence).

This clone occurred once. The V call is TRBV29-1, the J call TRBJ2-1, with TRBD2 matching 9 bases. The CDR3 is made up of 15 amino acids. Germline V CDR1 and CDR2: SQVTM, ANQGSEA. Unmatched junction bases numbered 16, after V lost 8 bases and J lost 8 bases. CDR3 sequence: CSPSLIAGVLDEQFF. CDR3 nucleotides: TGCAGCCCTTCATTAATAGCGGGAGTACTCGATGAGCAGTTCTTC.

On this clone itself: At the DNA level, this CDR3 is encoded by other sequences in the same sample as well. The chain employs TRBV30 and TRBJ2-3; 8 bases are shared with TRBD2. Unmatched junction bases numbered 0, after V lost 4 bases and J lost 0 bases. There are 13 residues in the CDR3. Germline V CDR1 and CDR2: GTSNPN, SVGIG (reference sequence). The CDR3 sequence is CAWTSGSTDTQYF. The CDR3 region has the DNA TGTGCCTGGACTAGCGGGAGCACAGATACGCAGTATTTT.

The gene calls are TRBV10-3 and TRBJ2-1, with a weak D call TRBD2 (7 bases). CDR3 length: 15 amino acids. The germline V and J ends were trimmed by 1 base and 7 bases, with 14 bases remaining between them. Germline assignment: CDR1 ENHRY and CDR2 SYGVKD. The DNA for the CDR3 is TGTGCCATCAGTGAGTGGGTAGGGGGGGGAAATGAGCAGTTCTTC. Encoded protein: CAISEWVGGGNEQFF.

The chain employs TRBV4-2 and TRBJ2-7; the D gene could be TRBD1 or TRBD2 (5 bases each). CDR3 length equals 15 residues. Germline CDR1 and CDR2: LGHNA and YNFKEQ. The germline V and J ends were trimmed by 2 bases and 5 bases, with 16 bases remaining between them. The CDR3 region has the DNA TGTGCCAGCAGCCAATCCGGGACGCCCTGGGACGAGCAGTACTTC. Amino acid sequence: CASSQSGTPWDEQYF.

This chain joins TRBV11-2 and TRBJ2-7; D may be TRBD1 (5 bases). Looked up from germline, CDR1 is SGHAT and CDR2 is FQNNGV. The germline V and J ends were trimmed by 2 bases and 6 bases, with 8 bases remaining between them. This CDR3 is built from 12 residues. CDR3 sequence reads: CASSLSRAEQYF. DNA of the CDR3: TGTGCCAGCAGCTTATCCAGGGCCGAGCAGTACTTC.

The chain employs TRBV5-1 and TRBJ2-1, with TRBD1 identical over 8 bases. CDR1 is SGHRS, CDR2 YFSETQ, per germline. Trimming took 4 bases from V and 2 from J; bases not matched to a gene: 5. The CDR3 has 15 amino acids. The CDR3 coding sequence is TGCGCCAGCAGCCTCGGACAGGGCACCTACAATGAGCAGTTCTTC. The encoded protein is CASSLGQGTYNEQFF.

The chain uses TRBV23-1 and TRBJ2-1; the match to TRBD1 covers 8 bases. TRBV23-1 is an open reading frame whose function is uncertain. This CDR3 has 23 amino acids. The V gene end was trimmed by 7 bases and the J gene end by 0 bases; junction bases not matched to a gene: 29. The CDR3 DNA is TGCGCCAGCATAACCAAAAGAACCGGGACAGGCTTGCGCCCTCAGAGCTCCTACAATGAGCAGTTCTTC. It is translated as CASITKRTGTGLRPQSSYNEQFF.

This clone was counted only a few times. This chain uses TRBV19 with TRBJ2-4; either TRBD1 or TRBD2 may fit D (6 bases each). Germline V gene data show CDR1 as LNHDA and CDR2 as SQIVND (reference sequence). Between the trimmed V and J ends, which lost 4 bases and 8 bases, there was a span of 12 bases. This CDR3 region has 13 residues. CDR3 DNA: TGTGCCAGTAGTACCAGGGGAGGAGACATTCAGTACTTC. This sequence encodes CASSTRGGDIQYF.

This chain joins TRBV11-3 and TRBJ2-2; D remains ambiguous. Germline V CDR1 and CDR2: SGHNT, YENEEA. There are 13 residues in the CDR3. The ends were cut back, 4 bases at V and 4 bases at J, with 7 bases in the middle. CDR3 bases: TGTGCCAGCAGCTCGGAAGTCACCGGGGAGCTGTTTTTT. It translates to CASSSEVTGELFF.

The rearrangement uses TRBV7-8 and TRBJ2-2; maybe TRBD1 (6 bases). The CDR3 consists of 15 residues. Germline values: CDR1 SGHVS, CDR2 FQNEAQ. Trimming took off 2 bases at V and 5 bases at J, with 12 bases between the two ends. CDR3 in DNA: TGTGCCAGCAGCTTACAGGGGAAATTAACCGGGGAGCTGTTTTTT. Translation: CASSLQGKLTGELFF.

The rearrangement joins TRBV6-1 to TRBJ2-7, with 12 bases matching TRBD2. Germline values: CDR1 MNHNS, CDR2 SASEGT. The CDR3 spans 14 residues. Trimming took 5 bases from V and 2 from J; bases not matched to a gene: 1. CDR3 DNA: TGTGCCAGCAGTAGGACTAGCGGGACCTACGAGCAGTACTTC. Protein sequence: CASSRTSGTYEQYF.

This chain's CDR3 is CASSLRGGSYEQYF. The CDR3 region has the DNA TGTGCCAGTAGTCTTAGAGGGGGCTCCTACGAGCAGTACTTC. The V gene is TRBV19, the J gene TRBJ2-7; D may be TRBD1 (6 bases). Germline V lookup: CDR1 LNHDA, CDR2 SQIVND (reference sequence). Trimming took 5 bases from V and 0 from J, leaving 11 bases between them. This CDR3 contains 14 residues.

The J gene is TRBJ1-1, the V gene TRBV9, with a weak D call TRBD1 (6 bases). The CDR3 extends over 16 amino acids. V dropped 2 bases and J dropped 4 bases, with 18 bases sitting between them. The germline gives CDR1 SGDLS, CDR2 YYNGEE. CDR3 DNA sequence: TGTGCCAGCAGCGTGAGTCATCGGGGGGCTGCCACTGAAGCTTTCTTT. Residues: CASSVSHRGAATEAFF.

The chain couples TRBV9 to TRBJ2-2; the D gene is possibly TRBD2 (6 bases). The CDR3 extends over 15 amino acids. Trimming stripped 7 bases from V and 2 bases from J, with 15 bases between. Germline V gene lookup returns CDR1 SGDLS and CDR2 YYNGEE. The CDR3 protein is CASSGGNPNTGELFF. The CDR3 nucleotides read TGTGCCAGCTCAGGCGGGAACCCTAACACCGGGGAGCTGTTTTTT.

CDR3 amino acids: CSVYRSGANVLTF. The CDR3, as DNA: TGCAGCGTTTACAGGTCTGGGGCCAACGTCCTGACTTTC. The chain joins TRBV29-1 to TRBJ2-6, with TRBD1 as a possible D gene (5 bases). V was shortened by 5 bases and J by 1 base, with 6 bases between the two germline ends. From germline, CDR1 is SQVTM and CDR2 ANQGSEA. This CDR3 spans 13 amino acids. The entire variable domain, with the rest obtained from reference TRBV29-1 and TRBJ2-6, is as follows: SAVISQKPSRDICQRGTSLTIQCQVDSQVTMMFWYRQQPGQSLTLIATANQGSEATYESGFVIDKFPISRPNLTFSTLTVSNMSPEDSSIYLCSVYRSGANVLTFGAGSRLTVL.

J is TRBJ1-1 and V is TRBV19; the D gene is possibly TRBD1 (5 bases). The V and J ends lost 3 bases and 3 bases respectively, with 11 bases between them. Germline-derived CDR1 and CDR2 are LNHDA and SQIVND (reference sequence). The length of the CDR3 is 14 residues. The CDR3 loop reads CASSIVGADTEAFF. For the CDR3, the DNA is TGTGCCAGTAGTATCGTCGGGGCCGACACTGAAGCTTTCTTT.